This T cell receptor beta chain was identified in a study of cytomegalovirus exposure and HLA in healthy donors. Trimming removed 8 bases at V and 4 bases at J, with 12 bases between. The CDR3 runs 13 residues. CDR1 is SQVTM and CDR2 is ANQGSEA in the germline V gene. Notes on this clone: Its target is not known.

Amplification used 60 Vbeta primers and 13 Jbeta primers. TCRdb's table, derived via immunoSEQ multiplex PCR, lists solely in-frame clones and lacks some. The sample has approximately 92,000 clones, over 70% seen once; the top ten hold around 6.6%. Findings and limits, study-wide: The listing of some 170 TCR beta chains classed them as cytomegalovirus-associated. A later analysis found most CMV-associated TCR beta chains apparently HLA-restricted. TCR beta V segments were, for the most part, productive about 87% or about 30% of the time in an earlier analysis.

This sequence originates from a man aged 45-65 years in good health and CMV-seropositive. The chain is built from TRBV29-1 and TRBJ1-6, with D hard to call. Sequenced material: PBMCs. CDR3 DNA: TGCAGCCCGGGAGGTGGATATAATTCACCCCTCCACTTT. Amino acid sequence: CSPGGGYNSPLHF.